The clone carrying this T cell receptor (beta chain) was observed a handful of times. Described time point: patch test 3, about 24 weeks after DPC sensitization. Treatment here: therapeutic diphenylcyclopropenone sensitization with weekly scalp DPC. This sample is drawn from a study of human T cells and chemical hapten exposure. Germline CDR1 and CDR2: KGHDR and SFDVKD. V lost 4 bases, J lost 3 bases, and 8 bases lay in between. The CDR3 has 14 residues. TCRdb independently ran MiXCR on the RACE reads; one entry per CDR3 protein. The repertoire holds about 82,000 distinct CDR3 sequences, 11% seen once, with around 3.7% in the top ten.

The receptor's source is a woman in her 50s with alopecia areata. Some clones in this sample may be carry-over from other donors' samples. The J gene is TRBJ2-2, the V gene TRBV24-1, with D possibly TRBD1 on 6 matching bases. The sequenced sample was whole blood, obtained in connection with sensitization to the hapten diphenylcyclopropenone (DPC). CDR3 sequence reads: CATSDQGYTGELFF. The DNA of the CDR3 is TGTGCCACCAGTGACCAGGGGTACACCGGGGAGCTGTTTTTT.